Shown below are 25 T cell receptor beta chains from a single sample sequenced in a study of glioma-infiltrating T cells. The iRepertoire nested amplicon-rescue multiplex PCR amplified TCR alpha and beta CDR3s from RNA. TCRdb used MiXCR to reprocess the multiplex PCR reads, holding one entry per CDR3 protein. The sample carries 2,500 or so distinct CDR3 sequences, around 73% recorded once. Sample: glioma tissue, nonneoplastic brain tissue, or PBMCs (not recorded which). These receptor sequences come from a human donor with low-grade glioma or glioblastoma, undergoing nonglioma brain surgery, or in good health (not recorded which).

In the case of this clonotype: A read error may produce the germline difference seen at one junction end. The chain has TRBV6-6 and TRBJ2-5; D is perhaps TRBD1 (5 bases). Germline-derived CDR1 and CDR2 are MNHNY and SVGAGI (reference sequence). The CDR3 runs 17 residues. CDR3: CARGYSKPRAKLETQCF. DNA for the CDR3: TGTGCCAGAGGTTACTCGAAACCCAGGGCGAAACTGGAGACCCAGTGCTTC.

For this clonotype: An end of the junction does not agree with germline; a read error may underlie this. The chain combines TRBV7-9 with TRBJ1-1, with D hard to call. Germline CDR1 is SEHNR and CDR2 is FQNEAQ (reference sequence). This CDR3 spans 12 amino acids. The CDR3 loop reads CASHTQNTEASF. For the CDR3, the DNA is TGTGCCAGCCACACTCAAAACACTGAGGCTTCATTT.

The J gene is TRBJ2-1, the V gene TRBV27, with D possibly TRBD2 on 6 matching bases. Germline V gene data show CDR1 as MNHEY and CDR2 as SMNVEV (reference sequence). The CDR3 runs 15 residues. The V gene lost 2 bases and the J gene lost 12 bases, with 20 bases spanning the gap. The CDR3 here is CASSLGGGSHHAQFF. The CDR3 DNA sequence: TGTGCCAGCAGTTTAGGGGGAGGCTCCCACCATGCGCAGTTCTTC.

With respect to this clonotype: One end of the junction fails to match germline, which may point to a read error. The rearrangement joins TRBV6-6 to TRBJ2-1; 7 bases fit TRBD2. CDR1 MNHNY and CDR2 SVGAGI come from the germline V gene (reference sequence). The CDR3 extends over 13 amino acids. CDR3 DNA sequence: TGTGCCAGCGAGGCGCTGGGACTACCCGAGCAGCTCTTC. This gives the protein CASEALGLPEQLF.

By its share, this clonotype is hyperexpanded. The chain joins TRBV6-6 to TRBJ1-1; TRBD1 might be the D (5 bases). The V end was cut by 2 bases, the J end by 1 base, with 8 bases between. The CDR3 is 14 residues long. The V gene's germline CDR1 is MNHNY and CDR2 SVGAGI (reference sequence). The CDR3 coding sequence is TGTGCCAGCAGTTACAGGGGCCGGAACACTGAAGCTTTCTTT. This encodes CASSYRGRNTEAFF.

The rearrangement joins TRBV7-9 to TRBJ2-1, with TRBD1 matching over 10 bases. CDR1 and CDR2 (germline): SEHNR, FQNEAQ (reference sequence). V was pared by 6 bases and J by 0 bases, with 8 bases of the junction left unmatched. The CDR3 has 17 amino acids. The CDR3 coding sequence is TGTGCCAGCAGTACTGGACAGGGGGGCAACTCCTACAATGAGCAGTTCTTC. This gives the protein CASSTGQGGNSYNEQFF.

For this clonotype: One end of the junction is discordant with germline, which a read error may explain. This chain joins TRBV19 and TRBJ2-3; possible D gene TRBD2, 5 bases. Germline CDR1 LNHDA, CDR2 SQIVND (reference sequence). The CDR3 is made up of 19 amino acids. The CDR3 DNA follows: TGTGTTAGTATACTTTTATGTCGCCCTAGCCACGAACGCACGGATACGCAGTATTTT. Its translation is CVSILLCRPSHERTDTQYF.

Comment on this clonotype: The limits of the CDR3 on the DNA are not certain, so only TCRdb's listed CDR3 is given. The chain combines TRBV7-9 with TRBJ2-6; the table's TRBD1 call for D was not verified on the DNA. The CDR3 numbers 21 amino acids, ends counted. Germline CDR1 reads SEHNR; CDR2 reads FQNEAQ (reference sequence). CDR3 in amino acids: CASSFYICSARGHSGANVLTF.

This clonotype was seen more than once but under ten times. The CDR3 DNA follows: TGCGCCAGCAGCCGGGACAGCAGTTTCTACGAGGAGTACGTC. It specifies CASSRDSSFYEEYV. The chain employs TRBV6-2 or TRBV6-3 and TRBJ2-7, with TRBD1 identical over 7 bases. The germline V gene has CDR1 MNHEY and CDR2 SVGEGT. The CDR3 runs to 14 residues.

V is TRBV27 and J is TRBJ1-1, with D unresolved. The CDR3 is made up of 14 amino acids. Between the trimmed V and J ends, which lost 2 bases and 8 bases, there was a span of 15 bases. Germline assignment: CDR1 MNHEY and CDR2 SMNVEV (reference sequence). In DNA form, the CDR3 reads TGTGCCAGCAGTTTAGTCTTCGGACGGTGGGAAGCTTTCTTT. It is translated as CASSLVFGRWEAFF.

About this clonotype itself: One end of the junction is discordant with germline, which a read error may explain. The rearrangement uses TRBV27 and TRBJ2-1, with D unclear. Germline CDR1 reads MNHEY; CDR2 reads SMNVEV (reference sequence). This CDR3 spans 13 amino acids. Written as DNA, the CDR3 is TGTGCCGTTTATGTGGCCCAGGTCTATGAGCAGCTCTTC. This gives the protein CAVYVAQVYEQLF.

This clonotype showed up just a few times. The chain carries TRBV6-5 and TRBJ2-1, with 9 bases lining up with TRBD2. This CDR3 has 16 amino acids. Germline V CDR1 and CDR2: MNHEY, SVGAGI. After removal of 5 bases from V and 6 bases from J, the junction contained 11 bases not matched to a gene. CDR3 loop: CASSLPEAGGGNEQFF. The CDR3 coding sequence is TGTGCCAGCAGTCTTCCAGAGGCGGGGGGGGGCAATGAGCAGTTCTTC.

This clonotype was detected ten times or more. V usage is TRBV6-2 or TRBV6-3 and J usage is TRBJ1-1; D is unresolved. This CDR3 spans 11 amino acids. With 9 bases removed from V and 6 bases from J, the gap between germline ends came to 11 bases. Germline assignment: CDR1 MNHEY and CDR2 SVGEGT. This chain's CDR3 is CASTIIPEAFF. DNA of the CDR3: TGTGCCAGTACCATTATCCCTGAAGCTTTCTTT.

In its sample, this clonotype is large. The chain recombines TRBV18 with TRBJ1-3; possibly TRBD1 for D (6 bases). CDR1 and CDR2 from the germline V gene are KGHSH and LQKENI. V lost 3 bases and J 0 bases, leaving 12 bases between the germline ends. The CDR3 contains 16 residues. CDR3 sequence: CASSPDRPFSGNTIYF. The CDR3 nucleotides are TGTGCCAGCTCACCCGACAGGCCCTTCTCTGGAAACACCATATATTTT.

This clonotype is labeled medium-sized. The chain links TRBV5-4 to TRBJ1-2, with TRBD1 matching over 9 bases. Germline V gene sequence: CDR1 SGHNT, CDR2 YYREEE (reference sequence). The length of the CDR3 is 15 residues. V was pared by 5 bases and J by 8 bases, with 13 bases of the junction left unmatched. The CDR3 nucleotides read TGTGCCAGCAGAGCGACAGGGGGAATTCAGGAGGGCTACACCTTC. Encoded protein: CASRATGGIQEGYTF.

Comment on this clonotype: One end of the junction is discordant with germline, which a read error may explain. The genes are TRBV20-1 and TRBJ2-1; TRBD2 is a possible D gene (7 bases). CDR3 length: 18 amino acids. Looked up from germline, CDR1 is DFQATT and CDR2 is SNEGSKA (reference sequence). CDR3 loop: CSARDTTRGGGRHNEQLF. The CDR3 DNA sequence: TGCAGTGCTAGAGATACCACTAGAGGGGGGGGCCGACACAATGAGCAGTTGTTC.

As to this clonotype: Its ends do not fully match the called genes, so a read error is possible. The chain combines TRBV6-2 or TRBV6-3 with TRBJ1-1; TRBD1 is a possible D gene (5 bases). The germline V gene has CDR1 MNHEY and CDR2 SVGEGT. CDR3 length: 13 residues. The CDR3 is CAGSYLSRQEAFF. The CDR3 DNA sequence: TGTGCCGGCAGCTACTTGAGCAGACAGGAAGCTTTCTTT.

About this clonotype itself: As the CDR3 is not closed by the conserved phenylalanine or tryptophan, this likely results from a read error. This sequence joins TRBV20-1 and TRBJ1-1, with D perhaps matching TRBD1 (6 bases). Germline V gene sequence: CDR1 DFQATT, CDR2 SNEGSKA (reference sequence). CDR3 size: 14 residues. The CDR3 region has the DNA TGCAGCGCTAGATCGGGACACCGAGTCACTGAGGCTTTCCTT. Its translation is CSARSGHRVTEAFL.

Only one count was recorded for this clonotype. The junction differs from germline at one of its ends, possibly a read error. The chain recombines TRBV11-2 with TRBJ1-1; D not certain. Germline V CDR1 and CDR2: SGHAT, FQNNGV. CDR3 size: 16 residues. CDR3 bases: TGTGCCTGCAGCGCTTACGTGGTACCCAAGAACACTGAAGCTTTCTTT. Translating it yields CACSAYVVPKNTEAFF.

Many counts were recorded for this clonotype. The rearrangement links TRBV3-1 to TRBJ2-5, with D tentatively TRBD2 (6 bases). The CDR3 length is 18 residues. Looked up from germline, CDR1 is LGHDT and CDR2 is YNNKEL (reference sequence). Between the trimmed V and J ends, which lost 0 bases and 2 bases, there was a span of 19 bases. CDR3 in DNA: TGTGCCAGCAGCCAAGAAGCGGGCTCCGTGTCCCCACAAGAGACCCAGTACTTC. Encoded protein: CASSQEAGSVSPQETQYF.

This clonotype occurred once. The V gene is TRBV6-5, the J gene TRBJ2-7; 7 nucleotides match TRBD1. The CDR3 totals 14 residues. Germline V CDR1 and CDR2: MNHEY, SVGAGI. CDR3 region: CASSRDSSSYEPSV. In DNA form, the CDR3 reads TGTGCCAGCAGCCGGGACAGCAGTTCCTACGAGCCTTCCGTC.

As regards this clonotype: This clone may be a read error of a much larger clone one base away. The chain recombines TRBV19 with TRBJ2-1, with 7 bases aligning to TRBD1. Germline CDR1 reads LNHDA; CDR2 reads SQIVND (reference sequence). The CDR3 is made up of 14 amino acids. CDR3 sequence (DNA): TGTGCCAGTAGTAGTGGGGACAGAATGAGTGAGCAGCTCTTC. Encoded protein: CASSSGDRMSEQLF.

A note on this clonotype: In this CDR3 the conserved last residue, phenylalanine or tryptophan, is missing, so a read error is likely. The V and J genes are TRBV20-1 and TRBJ2-5, with a tentative D call TRBD2 (6 bases). Trimming took off 0 bases at V and 0 bases at J, with 14 bases between the two ends. The CDR3 is made up of 16 amino acids. The germline gives CDR1 DFQATT, CDR2 SNEGSKA (reference sequence). The CDR3 loop is CSARDPASEDQETQYL. CDR3 coding DNA: TGCAGTGCTAGAGATCCGGCTAGCGAGGACCAAGAGACCCAGTACTTG.

This rearrangement joins TRBV27 to TRBJ2-1; 7 bases line up with TRBD2. The trim removed 5 bases at V and 2 bases at J, leaving 12 bases unmatched. Germline V gene data show CDR1 as MNHEY and CDR2 as SMNVEV (reference sequence). The CDR3 length is 17 residues. The DNA for the CDR3 is TGTGCCAGCAGTGAACCGCCGGGGGGAAAAGCCTACAATGAGCAGTTCTTC. It codes for CASSEPPGGKAYNEQFF.

The chain joins TRBV6-1 to TRBJ1-2, with TRBD1 identical over 9 bases. There are 15 residues in the CDR3. J was trimmed by 12 bases and V by 7 bases; bases with no gene match: 18. Germline V lookup: CDR1 MNHNS, CDR2 SASEGT. The CDR3 nucleotides read TGTGCCAGCACCCTGGAGGCACAGGGGGCACGGGGCCACACCTTC. This encodes CASTLEAQGARGHTF.